The 25 T cell receptor beta chains presented below share a single source sample, sequenced in a study of OX40 agonist ivuxolimab in advanced cancers. Assay: immunoSEQ multiplex PCR; the TCRdb copy retains only in-frame clones and omits some. The data show around 41,000 clones, roughly 91% seen once. Sequences were derived from CD4+ or CD8+ T cells sorted from blood, sampled in a trial of the OX40 agonist ivuxolimab. All receptors come from an adult with an advanced solid tumor such as melanoma, head and neck, liver or kidney cancer.

V is TRBV19 and J is TRBJ1-4; D is unresolved. This CDR3 is 14 amino acids long. V was cut by 5 bases and J by 4 bases, with 11 bases left in between. The germline gives CDR1 LNHDA, CDR2 SQIVND (reference sequence). CDR3 in DNA: TGTGCCAGTAGTCGACGCGAGGGTAATGAAAAACTGTTTTTT. The encoded protein is CASSRREGNEKLFF.

The chain links TRBV7-9 to TRBJ1-5; no reliable D call. V was cut by 5 bases and J by 5 bases, with 10 bases left in between. The germline CDR1 and CDR2 sequences are SEHNR and FQNEAQ (reference sequence). The CDR3 covers 13 residues. The CDR3 nucleotides are TGTGCCAGCAGCCCGCGGGTTGATCAGCCCCAGCATTTT. Amino acids: CASSPRVDQPQHF.

This clone was seen just once. The chain employs TRBV6-6 and TRBJ1-2; TRBD1 agrees at 8 bases. The CDR3 runs to 15 residues. CDR1 and CDR2 from the germline V gene are MNHNY and SVGAGI (reference sequence). V trimming: 4 bases; J trimming: 8 bases; junction bases outside the gene matches: 12. The CDR3 loop is CASSSGTGPSRGYTF. DNA of the CDR3: TGTGCCAGCAGTTCCGGGACAGGCCCCTCGAGGGGCTACACCTTC.

The chain recombines TRBV28 with TRBJ1-1; TRBD1 agrees at 7 bases. The ends lost 2 bases at V and 0 bases at J; junction bases unmatched: 9. The CDR3 has 17 residues. Germline loops: CDR1 MDHEN, CDR2 SYDVKM. The CDR3 loop is CASSLPRTGLMNTEAFF. The CDR3 region has the DNA TGTGCCAGCAGTTTACCCCGGACAGGACTCATGAACACTGAAGCTTTCTTT.

V usage is TRBV27 and J usage is TRBJ2-1; 12 bases agree with TRBD2. V shed 8 bases and J 8 bases; nucleotides not matched to a gene: 4. The CDR3 has 13 residues. Germline CDR1 and CDR2: MNHEY and SMNVEV (reference sequence). The CDR3 loop reads CASRTSGTDEQFF. CDR3 coding DNA: TGTGCCAGCCGGACTAGCGGGACTGATGAGCAGTTCTTC.

This clone was observed a single time. J is TRBJ1-5 and V is TRBV5-1; D is ambiguous. This CDR3 region has 14 residues. In germline, CDR1 is SGHRS, CDR2 YFSETQ. Trimming took off 1 base at V and 4 bases at J, with 9 bases between the two ends. The CDR3 loop is CASSLNGKNQPQHF. In DNA form, the CDR3 reads TGCGCCAGCAGCTTGAACGGGAAAAATCAGCCCCAGCATTTT.

The rearrangement joins TRBV4-1 to TRBJ2-7, with D possibly TRBD1 on 5 matching bases. Germline V gives CDR1 MGHRA, CDR2 YSYEKL. The germline V and J ends were trimmed by 5 bases and 1 base, with 15 bases remaining between them. This CDR3 has 15 amino acids. The CDR3 sequence is CASSGMDQGSYEQYF. CDR3 nucleotides: TGCGCCAGCAGCGGAATGGATCAGGGTTCCTACGAGCAGTACTTC.

The chain joins TRBV7-9 to TRBJ2-1; D unresolved. Germline lookup yields CDR1 SEHNR and CDR2 FQNEAQ (reference sequence). The CDR3 loop spans 12 amino acids. The V and J ends lost 1 base and 6 bases respectively, with 4 bases between them. As DNA, the CDR3 is TGTGCCAGCAGCTTAGGCGCCAATGAGCAGTTCTTC. Protein sequence: CASSLGANEQFF.

The rearrangement links TRBV5-1 to TRBJ1-1; D unclear. Trimming took off 4 bases at V and 0 bases at J, with 10 bases between the two ends. The CDR3 is 14 residues long. Germline V gene sequence: CDR1 SGHRS, CDR2 YFSETQ. The CDR3 sequence: CASSRALMNTEAFF. The CDR3 DNA follows: TGCGCCAGCAGCCGGGCCTTAATGAACACTGAAGCTTTCTTT.

The CDR3 DNA reads as TGTGCCAGCAGTGAAATAGGATTAGAAGCTTTCTTT. Its translation: CASSEIGLEAFF. V gene TRBV27 combines with J gene TRBJ1-1; D ambiguous. V lost 5 bases to trimming and J lost 8 bases, with 12 bases between them. CDR3 length: 12 amino acids. Germline CDR1 and CDR2: MNHEY and SMNVEV (reference sequence).

The chain links TRBV11-2 to TRBJ2-1; TRBD1 matches 10 bases. Germline lookup yields CDR1 SGHAT and CDR2 FQNNGV. The J segment lost 4 bases and the V segment lost 7 bases, leaving 4 bases of the junction unmatched. The CDR3 has 14 amino acids. The CDR3 sequence is CASTGQGLYNEQFF. The CDR3 DNA follows: TGTGCCAGCACGGGACAGGGGCTGTACAATGAGCAGTTCTTC.

The chain is built from TRBV6-5 and TRBJ2-7; 7 bases map to TRBD1. J gave up 6 bases and V 3 bases, and 5 bases lay outside the gene matches. Germline loops: CDR1 MNHEY, CDR2 SVGAGI. This CDR3 comprises 13 residues. The CDR3: CASSYRTGSEQYF. Written as DNA, the CDR3 is TGTGCCAGCAGTTATCGGACAGGATCCGAGCAGTACTTC.

The V gene is TRBV13, the J gene TRBJ2-7; 8 bases line up with TRBD2. Germline CDR1 is PRHDT and CDR2 is FYEKMQ (reference sequence). The CDR3 sequence is 15 residues long. The ends lost 5 bases at V and 3 bases at J; junction bases unmatched: 9. The chain's CDR3 is CASSPPAGEGYEQYF. The CDR3 coding sequence is TGTGCCAGCAGCCCCCCAGCGGGAGAGGGCTACGAGCAGTACTTC.

The CDR3 DNA sequence: TGTGCCAGCAGCTGGGGGAGTAGCGCCCTCGGAGATACGCAGTATTTT. This translates into CASSWGSSALGDTQYF. This chain connects TRBV5-6 to TRBJ2-3, with D perhaps TRBD1 or TRBD2 (5 bases each). Trimming pared 3 bases from V and 5 bases from J, leaving 19 bases between. CDR1 is SGHDT and CDR2 is YYEEEE in the germline V gene. This CDR3 is built from 16 residues. Variable domain in full (rest from reference TRBV5-6 and TRBJ2-3): DAGVTQSPTHLIKTRGQQVTLRCSPKSGHDTVSWYQQALGQGPQFIFQYYEEEERQRGNFPDRFSGHQFPNYSSELNVNALLLGDSALYLCASSWGSSALGDTQYFGPGTRLTVL.

The rearrangement uses TRBV11-1 and TRBJ2-1, with a weak D call TRBD2 (6 bases). CDR3 length equals 15 residues. Trimming stripped 6 bases from V and 2 bases from J, with 14 bases between. The V gene's germline CDR1 is SGHAT and CDR2 FQDESV (reference sequence). The CDR3, as DNA: TGTGCCAGCAGATCCCGGGACTTTGCCTACAATGAGCAGTTCTTC. Translation: CASRSRDFAYNEQFF.

The chain uses TRBV30 and TRBJ2-7; D might be TRBD1 (5 bases). The V end was cut by 4 bases, the J end by 6 bases, with 10 bases between. From germline, CDR1 is GTSNPN and CDR2 SVGIG (reference sequence). CDR3 length equals 11 residues. This CDR3 reads CAWTQGLEQYF. CDR3 coding DNA: TGTGCCTGGACCCAGGGCCTCGAGCAGTACTTC.

The V call is TRBV4-1, the J call TRBJ2-7; a possible D gene is TRBD2 (6 bases). Germline assignment: CDR1 MGHRA and CDR2 YSYEKL. The CDR3 is 14 residues long. Deletions cut 4 bases from V and 1 base from J, with 11 bases between. The CDR3 protein is CASSPRGTSYEQYF. In DNA, the CDR3 is TGCGCCAGCAGCCCACGGGGGACTTCCTACGAGCAGTACTTC.

V gene TRBV7-2 combines with J gene TRBJ2-5, with D perhaps TRBD2 (5 bases). Germline V lookup: CDR1 SGHTA, CDR2 FQGNSA. V lost 5 bases and J 5 bases, leaving 18 bases between the germline ends. CDR3 length: 15 residues. CDR3 sequence: CASSPEGPWEETQYF. CDR3 nucleotides: TGTGCCAGCAGCCCCGAGGGCCCATGGGAGGAGACCCAGTACTTC.

The DNA of the CDR3 is TGTGCCTGGAGTGTACGATACAGCTCTAATGAAAAACTGTTTTTT. It codes for CAWSVRYSSNEKLFF. The chain has TRBV30 and TRBJ1-4; unclear D gene. CDR1 is GTSNPN and CDR2 is SVGIG in the germline V gene (reference sequence). V was pared by 0 bases and J by 3 bases, with 11 bases between. The length of the CDR3 is 15 residues. Using reference TRBV30 and TRBJ1-4 for the parts outside the CDR3, the full variable domain is SQTIHQWPATLVQPVGSPLSLECTVEGTSNPNLYWYRQAAGRGLQLLFYSVGIGQISSEVPQNLSASRPQDRQFILSSKKLLLSDSGFYLCAWSVRYSSNEKLFFGSGTQLSVL.

J is TRBJ1-5 and V is TRBV5-6; D is possibly TRBD1 (5 bases). CDR1 and CDR2 from the germline V gene are SGHDT and YYEEEE. The V end lost 0 bases, the J end lost 6 bases, and 13 bases lay between the germline ends. CDR3 length: 15 residues. In nucleotides, the CDR3 is TGTGCCAGCAGCTTGGGTCAGGGTTATTTTCAGCCCCAGCATTTT. Translating gives CASSLGQGYFQPQHF.

This rearrangement joins TRBV7-6 to TRBJ2-7, with TRBD2 matching over 9 bases. Germline V gene lookup returns CDR1 SGHVS and CDR2 FNYEAQ. This CDR3 has 15 residues. V gave up 1 base and J gave up 10 bases; unmatched junction bases: 11. CDR3: CASSLESSSGMVQYF. For the CDR3, the DNA is TGTGCCAGCAGCTTAGAGTCGTCTAGCGGGATGGTTCAGTACTTC.

The chain combines TRBV7-9 with TRBJ2-1; D is unclear. This CDR3 has 13 residues. The germline CDR1 and CDR2 sequences are SEHNR and FQNEAQ (reference sequence). The V gene lost 0 bases and the J gene lost 4 bases, with 4 bases spanning the gap. CDR3 bases: TGTGCCAGCAGCTTAGCCGAGTACAATGAGCAGTTCTTC. It is translated as CASSLAEYNEQFF.

This clone was seen a single time. The rearrangement links TRBV7-9 to TRBJ2-3; D is undetermined. Germline V lookup: CDR1 SEHNR, CDR2 FQNEAQ (reference sequence). The CDR3 sequence is 12 residues long. Trimming removed 1 base at V and 6 bases at J, with 5 bases between. This CDR3 is CASSLVVDTQYF. CDR3 DNA: TGTGCCAGCAGCTTAGTAGTCGATACGCAGTATTTT.

This clone has just a few counts. This chain uses TRBV7-8 with TRBJ1-5; tentative D call: TRBD1 (5 bases). Germline V gene data show CDR1 as SGHVS and CDR2 as FQNEAQ. V dropped 4 bases and J dropped 8 bases, with 9 bases sitting between them. This CDR3 spans 12 amino acids. The CDR3 sequence: CASSWGREPQHF. As DNA, the CDR3 is TGTGCCAGCAGCTGGGGCAGGGAGCCCCAGCATTTT.

The CDR3 protein is CASSPSADRLNEKLFF. The CDR3 DNA sequence: TGTGCCAGCAGTCCAAGTGCGGACAGATTGAATGAAAAACTGTTTTTT. The rearrangement joins TRBV28 to TRBJ1-4; a weak D match, TRBD1 (6 bases). Germline values: CDR1 MDHEN, CDR2 SYDVKM. The germline V and J ends were trimmed by 5 bases and 5 bases, with 18 bases remaining between them. The CDR3 runs 16 residues.